The next 8 T cell receptor beta chains were all read from a single sample in a study of T cells in localized non-small cell lung cancer. The table came from immunoSEQ multiplex PCR; TCRdb's copy has only in-frame clones and leaves some out. The table records tens of thousands of clones, 90% of them present only once. This specimen consisted of peripheral blood, obtained before any cancer treatment. The receptors stem from a woman aged 40-70 years with stage I lung adenocarcinoma.

The chain recombines TRBV11-3 with TRBJ2-7, with D tentatively TRBD1 or TRBD2 (5 bases each). The CDR3 is 14 residues long. Germline CDR1 is SGHNT and CDR2 is YENEEA. V was clipped by 5 bases and J by 2 bases, with 13 bases between them. The CDR3 here is CASSPGTTTYEQYF. The CDR3 nucleotides read TGTGCCAGCAGCCCCGGGACGACGACCTACGAGCAGTACTTC. Full variable domain (missing parts from reference TRBV11-3 and TRBJ2-7): EAGVVQSPRYKIIEKKQPVAFWCNPISGHNTLYWYLQNLGQGPELLIRYENEEAVDDSQLPKDRFSAERLKGVDSTLKIQPAELGDSAVYLCASSPGTTTYEQYFGPGTRLTVT.

This chain uses TRBV15 with TRBJ2-6; the D is unclear. CDR1 LNHNV and CDR2 YYDKDF come from the germline V gene (reference sequence). This CDR3 contains 16 residues. The ends were cut back, 1 base at V and 0 bases at J, with 7 bases in the middle. The CDR3 nucleotides read TGTGCCACCAGCAGAGGGCTCAGCTCTGGGGCCAACGTCCTGACTTTC. Translated, it gives CATSRGLSSGANVLTF.

J is TRBJ1-5 and V is TRBV2; maybe TRBD1 (5 bases). The V and J ends lost 6 bases and 4 bases respectively, with 13 bases between them. Looked up from germline, CDR1 is SNHLY and CDR2 is FYNNEI. The CDR3 has 14 amino acids. The CDR3 loop is CASRRTLTNQPQHF. The CDR3 DNA follows: TGTGCCAGCAGGAGGACACTTACTAATCAGCCCCAGCATTTT.

This clone showed up just once. The chain is built from TRBV25-1 and TRBJ2-5, with D maybe TRBD2 (6 bases). V dropped 6 bases and J dropped 2 bases, with 10 bases sitting between them. This CDR3 is 13 amino acids long. Per the germline V gene, CDR1 is MGHDK and CDR2 is SYGVNS. CDR3 DNA sequence: TGTGCCAGCAGCCGGGACTTACAAGAGACCCAGTACTTC. Translating gives CASSRDLQETQYF.

Comment on this clone: Additional DNA sequences in this sample encode the identical CDR3. The J gene is TRBJ1-2, the V gene TRBV6-1; perhaps TRBD1 as D (5 bases). Per the germline V gene, CDR1 is MNHNS and CDR2 is SASEGT. This CDR3 is built from 13 residues. The ends were cut back, 7 bases at V and 6 bases at J, with 15 bases in the middle. CDR3 nucleotides: TGTGCCAGCACAAAGGGTAGGGACCATGGCTACACCTTC. It yields the protein CASTKGRDHGYTF.

The rearrangement uses TRBV6-1 and TRBJ1-1, with a possible D match to TRBD1 (5 bases). The V end was cut by 4 bases, the J end by 5 bases, with 14 bases between. This CDR3 region has 14 residues. From germline, CDR1 is MNHNS and CDR2 SASEGT. CDR3 region: CASSAHRGVTEAFF. CDR3 sequence (DNA): TGTGCCAGCAGTGCCCATCGGGGGGTGACTGAAGCTTTCTTT.

V gene TRBV10-3 combines with J gene TRBJ2-7; D perhaps matches TRBD2 (5 bases). The CDR3 covers 14 residues. The germline V and J ends were trimmed by 8 bases and 1 base, with 15 bases remaining between them. Germline CDR1 ENHRY, CDR2 SYGVKD. CDR3 loop: CAISGKPQSYEQYF. The CDR3 nucleotides are TGTGCCATCTCGGGGAAGCCGCAATCCTACGAGCAGTACTTC.

This sequence joins TRBV7-7 and TRBJ2-3; weak D call: TRBD1 (6 bases). The ends were cut back, 5 bases at V and 5 bases at J, with 8 bases in the middle. CDR1 and CDR2 from the germline V gene are SSHAT and FNYEAQ (reference sequence). The CDR3 length is 12 residues. The CDR3 DNA reads as TGTGCCAGCAGCCGGGACAAAGATACGCAGTATTTT. It codes for CASSRDKDTQYF.